This T cell receptor (beta chain) came from a study of blood T cell repertoires in COVID-19. Turning to the study itself: Researchers got acute and convalescent COVID-19 samples from the United States, Italy and Spain. T cells, B-cell-depleted T cells, or PBMCs provided the cDNA or gDNA that served as material.

Symptom resolution, clearance, or two negative PCRs marked the recovered donors of Cohort 3. Source study methods: The assay estimated nucleated cells by amplifying reference gene primers. Libraries were prepared by immunoSEQ multiplex PCR; TCRdb keeps only in-frame clonotypes and omits some of them. V and J calls and clone size follow that table, whereas D and trimming were derived from the DNA. This sample has 250,000 to 350,000 clones, with around 87% found just once. The V segment lost 3 bases and the J segment 5 bases; nucleotides outside the gene matches: 5. CDR3 length: 14 amino acids. The germline gives CDR1 LNHDA, CDR2 SQIVND (reference sequence).

V is TRBV19 and J is TRBJ1-1; 8 nucleotides agree with TRBD1. The sequenced material came from PBMCs or T cells enriched from blood (not recorded which). The receptor was derived from a woman in her late teens or twenties who had recovered from COVID-19. CDR3 loop: CASSMDRVWTEAFF. The CDR3 DNA sequence: TGTGCCAGTAGTATGGACAGGGTATGGACTGAAGCTTTCTTT. Looking up the rest from reference TRBV19 and TRBJ1-1 gives the full variable domain: DGGITQSPKYLFRKEGQNVTLSCEQNLNHDAMYWYRQDPGQGLRLIYYSQIVNDFQKGDIAEGYSVSREKKESFPLTVTSAQKNPTAFYLCASSMDRVWTEAFFGQGTRLTVV.